The 14 T cell receptor beta chains presented below share a single source sample, sequenced in a study of blood T cell repertoires in COVID-19. Using immunoSEQ multiplex PCR, the repertoire was profiled, and TCRdb retains in-frame clones only, with some absent. Among almost 350,000 clones, about nine tenths were seen once, and the ten largest hold 0.85% to 1.3%. Material: PBMCs or T cells enriched from blood (not recorded which). These TCRs come from a woman aged 25 to 39 who had been exposed to COVID-19.

The chain couples TRBV6-4 to TRBJ2-3; 10 bases fit TRBD2. The CDR3 is 14 amino acids. V lost 5 bases to trimming and J lost 1 base; unmatched junction nucleotides: 0. Per germline, CDR1 MRHNA and CDR2 SNTAGT. The CDR3, as DNA: TGTGCCAGCAGTACTAGCGGGGGCACAGATACGCAGTATTTT. Protein: CASSTSGGTDTQYF.

The chain carries TRBV5-4 and TRBJ2-1; 11 positions match TRBD2. Germline CDR1 and CDR2: SGHNT and YYREEE (reference sequence). CDR3 length: 15 amino acids. Trimming at V came to 4 bases and at J to 8 bases, leaving 8 bases not matched to a gene. The CDR3 here is CASSRTSGSLDEQFF. The CDR3 nucleotides read TGTGCCAGCAGCAGAACTAGCGGGAGTCTGGATGAGCAGTTCTTC.

The J gene is TRBJ2-1, the V gene TRBV15; D is undetermined. V was cut by 0 bases and J by 0 bases, with 6 bases left in between. The CDR3 is made up of 15 amino acids. Germline lookup yields CDR1 LNHNV and CDR2 YYDKDF (reference sequence). The CDR3 bases are TGTGCCACCAGCAGAGACTCAGTCTCCTACAATGAGCAGTTCTTC. Translating it yields CATSRDSVSYNEQFF.

The CDR3 bases are TGTGCCACCAGTGATTTGATGGGAGTCTATGGCTACACCTTC. This encodes CATSDLMGVYGYTF. The chain is built from TRBV24-1 and TRBJ1-2; no definite D call. The germline gives CDR1 KGHDR, CDR2 SFDVKD. V was cut by 0 bases and J by 4 bases, with 8 bases left in between. The CDR3 has 14 amino acids.

This chain uses TRBV7-8 with TRBJ2-3, with 9 nucleotides matching TRBD2. The germline CDR1 and CDR2 sequences are SGHVS and FQNEAQ. Trimming removed 1 base from V and 3 bases from J; junction bases left unmatched: 2. The CDR3 runs 15 residues. CDR3 nucleotide sequence: TGTGCCAGCAGCTTAGTAGCGGGAGTTACAGATACGCAGTATTTT. Its translation: CASSLVAGVTDTQYF.

The chain links TRBV29-1 to TRBJ2-1; TRBD2 matches at 8 bases. Germline assignment: CDR1 SQVTM and CDR2 ANQGSEA. This CDR3 spans 12 amino acids. J was trimmed by 7 bases and V by 3 bases; bases with no gene match: 2. CDR3 region: CSVDPSGNEQFF. Written as DNA, the CDR3 is TGCAGCGTTGATCCTAGCGGGAATGAGCAGTTCTTC.

The table lists this clone with many counts. This CDR3 reads CASGDTGQAYEQYF. The CDR3 bases are TGTGCTAGTGGGGATACCGGACAGGCCTACGAGCAGTACTTC. This chain links TRBV12-5 with TRBJ2-7; TRBD1 agrees at 7 bases. Germline V gene data show CDR1 as LGHNT and CDR2 as FRNRAP. The CDR3 has 14 amino acids. Unmatched junction bases numbered 7, after V lost 6 bases and J lost 2 bases.

Of note for this clone: At the DNA level, this CDR3 is encoded by other sequences in the same sample as well. The V and J genes are TRBV18 and TRBJ1-5; 7 bases match TRBD1. V gave up 4 bases and J gave up 0 bases; unmatched junction bases: 0. CDR1 is KGHSH and CDR2 is LQKENI in the germline V gene. The CDR3 consists of 14 residues. CDR3 amino acids: CASSRQGSNQPQHF. CDR3 DNA sequence: TGTGCCAGCTCACGACAGGGTAGCAATCAGCCCCAGCATTTT. Variable domain in full (rest from reference TRBV18 and TRBJ1-5): NAGVMQNPRHLVRRRGQEARLRCSPMKGHSHVYWYRQLPEEGLKFMVYLQKENIIDESGMPKERFSAEFPKEGPSILRIQQVVRGDSAAYFCASSRQGSNQPQHFGDGTRLSIL.

The chain employs TRBV12-5 and TRBJ1-6; D is perhaps TRBD1 (5 bases). Between the trimmed V and J ends, which lost 10 bases and 10 bases, there was a span of 17 bases. The length of the CDR3 is 13 residues. Germline values: CDR1 LGHNT, CDR2 FRNRAP. The DNA for the CDR3 is TGTGCTACCTGCTTGGGGGGTGGATCACCCCTCCACTTT. As protein: CATCLGGGSPLHF.

The V gene is TRBV5-4, the J gene TRBJ1-6, with TRBD1 as a possible D gene (5 bases). This CDR3 region has 14 residues. Germline V gene data show CDR1 as SGHNT and CDR2 as YYREEE (reference sequence). V shed 4 bases and J shed 8 bases, with 13 bases lying between them. In DNA form, the CDR3 reads TGTGCCAGCAGCGCCGGGACTCCTGATTCACCCCTCCACTTT. It codes for CASSAGTPDSPLHF.

The chain uses TRBV19 and TRBJ1-2; TRBD1 matches at 10 bases. The CDR3 consists of 15 residues. Germline trimming cut 3 bases from V and 4 bases from J; bases unmatched to any gene: 5. Per germline, CDR1 LNHDA and CDR2 SQIVND (reference sequence). CDR3 residues: CASSIPGQGSYGYTF. The DNA for the CDR3 is TGTGCCAGTAGTATCCCGGGACAGGGGAGCTATGGCTACACCTTC.

The chain has TRBV27 and TRBJ1-5; no clear D gene. V dropped 9 bases and J dropped 7 bases, with 7 bases sitting between them. Germline CDR1 MNHEY, CDR2 SMNVEV (reference sequence). The CDR3 sequence is 10 residues long. The CDR3, as DNA: TGTGCCAGACAATACCAGCCCCAGCATTTT. Encoded protein: CARQYQPQHF.

This rearrangement joins TRBV13 to TRBJ1-2, with D unresolved. Trimming pared 1 base from V and 3 bases from J, leaving 12 bases between. The CDR3 sequence is 15 residues long. Germline values: CDR1 PRHDT, CDR2 FYEKMQ (reference sequence). The CDR3 protein is CASSLEHSGYYGYTF. The CDR3 DNA sequence: TGTGCCAGCAGCTTAGAGCACTCGGGGTACTATGGCTACACCTTC.

The chain has TRBV5-4 and TRBJ1-6, with D maybe TRBD1 (5 bases). This CDR3 comprises 16 residues. The germline V gene has CDR1 SGHNT and CDR2 YYREEE (reference sequence). The V end lost 0 bases, the J end lost 2 bases, and 9 bases lay between the germline ends. CDR3 amino acids: CASSLEPRAYNSPLHF. CDR3 sequence (DNA): TGTGCCAGCAGCTTGGAGCCCAGGGCCTATAATTCACCCCTCCACTTT.